This entry lists 29 T cell receptor beta chains sequenced from one sample in a study of control samples from healthy donors and cancer patients. Libraries were prepared by immunoSEQ multiplex PCR; TCRdb keeps only in-frame clonotypes and omits some of them. Seen here are 100,000 to 150,000 clones, 90% observed once, and the top ten hold 2% to 3%. Sequencing was carried out using blood. The receptors originated from a man in his forties or fifties in good health.

V gene TRBV9 combines with J gene TRBJ1-2; no definite D call. CDR3 size: 14 residues. Trimming took off 2 bases at V and 1 base at J, with 9 bases between the two ends. Germline-derived CDR1 and CDR2 are SGDLS and YYNGEE. The CDR3 coding sequence is TGTGCCAGCAGCGTCGGGCAACTTAACTATGGCTACACCTTC. Its translation is CASSVGQLNYGYTF. The complete variable domain, with remaining parts taken from reference TRBV9 and TRBJ1-2, reads DSGVTQTPKHLITATGQRVTLRCSPRSGDLSVYWYQQSLDQGLQFLIQYYNGEERAKGNILERFSAQQFPDLHSELNLSSLELGDSALYFCASSVGQLNYGYTFGSGTRLTVV.

The V and J genes are TRBV27 and TRBJ1-1, with 10 bases that match TRBD1. The V segment lost 6 bases and the J segment 4 bases; nucleotides outside the gene matches: 8. This CDR3 has 15 amino acids. The V gene's germline CDR1 is MNHEY and CDR2 SMNVEV (reference sequence). CDR3 in DNA: TGTGCCAGCAGATCGACGACAGGGGGCTTCACTGAAGCTTTCTTT. As protein: CASRSTTGGFTEAFF.

The chain couples TRBV18 to TRBJ1-4; D call uncertain. This CDR3 comprises 13 residues. Germline assignment: CDR1 KGHSH and CDR2 LQKENI. V was cut by 5 bases and J by 7 bases, with 11 bases left in between. CDR3 residues: CASSERASEKLFF. Written as DNA, the CDR3 is TGTGCCAGCTCAGAAAGAGCCAGTGAAAAACTGTTTTTT.

The chain is built from TRBV10-2 and TRBJ2-1, with a possible D match to TRBD2 (7 bases). V lost 0 bases to trimming and J lost 4 bases, with 13 bases between them. This CDR3 region has 16 residues. Germline V CDR1 and CDR2: WSHSY, SAAADI. CDR3 DNA sequence: TGCGCCAGCAGTGAGTCGGTGGGGGGGCTATACAATGAGCAGTTCTTC. Its protein is CASSESVGGLYNEQFF.

The genes are TRBV13 and TRBJ1-5; D remains unclear. The germline V gene encodes CDR1 PRHDT and CDR2 FYEKMQ (reference sequence). V gave up 5 bases and J gave up 1 base, with 3 bases separating them. The CDR3 covers 12 residues. The CDR3 DNA sequence: TGTGCCAGCAGCCGGAGCAATCAGCCCCAGCATTTT. Amino acids: CASSRSNQPQHF.

V and J are TRBV15 and TRBJ1-2, with a weak D call TRBD1 (5 bases). With 3 bases removed from V and 5 bases from J, the gap between germline ends came to 7 bases. Germline values: CDR1 LNHNV, CDR2 YYDKDF (reference sequence). There are 12 residues in the CDR3. The DNA of the CDR3 is TGTGCCACCAGCAGGCAGGGTTATGGCTACACCTTC. As protein: CATSRQGYGYTF.

This clone turned up a few times. The chain employs TRBV2 and TRBJ1-4; D is possibly TRBD1 (5 bases). Trimming cost V 2 bases and J 1 base, with 11 bases left between them. The germline V gene encodes CDR1 SNHLY and CDR2 FYNNEI. The CDR3 loop spans 16 amino acids. CDR3 region: CASSEWQGRTNEKLFF. Here the CDR3 DNA reads TGTGCCAGCAGTGAATGGCAGGGAAGAACTAATGAAAAACTGTTTTTT.

The rearrangement joins TRBV3-1 (or the pseudogene TRBV3-2) to TRBJ1-4; D remains ambiguous. Trimming removed 1 base at V and 15 bases at J, with 15 bases between. CDR1 and CDR2 from the germline V gene are LGHDT and YNNKEL (reference sequence). The CDR3 loop spans 13 amino acids. In DNA form, the CDR3 reads TGTGCCAGCAGCCAAGTTGTAGGGAAGTTAATGTTTTTT. Translation gives CASSQVVGKLMFF.

The genes are TRBV11-2 and TRBJ1-2, with D perhaps TRBD1 (5 bases). The CDR3 covers 15 residues. Germline V gene sequence: CDR1 SGHAT, CDR2 FQNNGV. The V gene lost 5 bases and the J gene lost 3 bases, with 16 bases spanning the gap. In DNA form, the CDR3 reads TGTGCCAGCAGCCGAGGAAGGGGCGTGGACTATGGCTACACCTTC. Translated: CASSRGRGVDYGYTF.

As concerns this clone: This CDR3 is also generated by other DNA sequences in the sample. The chain carries TRBV5-1 and TRBJ2-3; D is undetermined. CDR1 and CDR2 (germline): SGHRS, YFSETQ. The CDR3 sequence is 12 residues long. With 2 bases removed from V and 4 bases from J, the gap between germline ends came to 5 bases. The CDR3 loop is CASSFGPDTQYF. The CDR3 DNA is TGCGCCAGCAGCTTTGGACCAGATACGCAGTATTTT. Full variable domain (missing parts from reference TRBV5-1 and TRBJ2-3): KAGVTQTPRYLIKTRGQQVTLSCSPISGHRSVSWYQQTPGQGLQFLFEYFSETQRNKGNFPGRFSGRQFSNSRSEMNVSTLELGDSALYLCASSFGPDTQYFGPGTRLTVL.

This clone has only a few counts. This chain connects TRBV6-5 to TRBJ1-6, with D hard to call. The ends were cut back, 2 bases at V and 6 bases at J, with 2 bases in the middle. Per the germline V gene, CDR1 is MNHEY and CDR2 is SVGAGI. The CDR3 contains 12 residues. The CDR3 sequence is CASSYVNSPLHF. Here the CDR3 DNA reads TGTGCCAGCAGTTACGTTAATTCACCCCTCCACTTT.

This chain links TRBV18 with TRBJ1-4, with D uncertain. V was trimmed by 10 bases and J by 5 bases, leaving 8 bases between them. CDR1 and CDR2 from the germline V gene are KGHSH and LQKENI. The CDR3 covers 11 residues. The CDR3 loop reads CATGLNEKLFF. The DNA for the CDR3 is TGTGCCACCGGCTTAAATGAAAAACTGTTTTTT.

This chain connects TRBV9 to TRBJ1-1; no firm D call. CDR1 is SGDLS and CDR2 is YYNGEE in the germline V gene. The germline V and J ends were trimmed by 3 bases and 0 bases, with 18 bases remaining between them. The CDR3 loop spans 17 amino acids. CDR3 sequence: CASSEGLDRLMNTEAFF. CDR3 nucleotides: TGTGCCAGCAGCGAGGGCCTTGACCGACTCATGAACACTGAAGCTTTCTTT. Looking up the rest from reference TRBV9 and TRBJ1-1 gives the full variable domain: DSGVTQTPKHLITATGQRVTLRCSPRSGDLSVYWYQQSLDQGLQFLIQYYNGEERAKGNILERFSAQQFPDLHSELNLSSLELGDSALYFCASSEGLDRLMNTEAFFGQGTRLTVV.

The chain recombines TRBV6-5 with TRBJ2-3, with D perhaps matching TRBD1 or TRBD2 (6 bases each). The CDR3 extends over 14 amino acids. V shed 6 bases and J shed 3 bases, with 13 bases lying between them. Per the germline V gene, CDR1 is MNHEY and CDR2 is SVGAGI. This chain's CDR3 is CASRRQAGTDTQYF. The CDR3 nucleotides read TGTGCCAGCAGGAGACAGGCGGGGACAGATACGCAGTATTTT.

This clone has only one observation. The chain is built from TRBV6-5 and TRBJ2-7; 8 nucleotides match TRBD1. Germline assignment: CDR1 MNHEY and CDR2 SVGAGI. CDR3 length equals 15 residues. The V gene end was trimmed by 6 bases and the J gene end by 1 base; junction bases not matched to a gene: 8. CDR3 amino acids: CASRFGQGDSYEQYF. CDR3 sequence (DNA): TGTGCCAGCAGATTCGGACAGGGAGATTCCTACGAGCAGTACTTC.

The chain's CDR3 is CASSIDGFGQPQHF. In DNA, the CDR3 is TGTGCCAGTAGTATCGACGGGTTTGGACAGCCCCAGCATTTT. The J gene is TRBJ1-5, the V gene TRBV19, with D unresolved. Germline values: CDR1 LNHDA, CDR2 SQIVND (reference sequence). The CDR3 length is 14 residues. Trimming removed 3 bases from V and 7 bases from J, with 13 bases in between.

CDR3 DNA sequence: TGTGCCAGTAGTAAACAGGGGGAGACCCAGTACTTC. It specifies CASSKQGETQYF. V and J are TRBV19 and TRBJ2-5, with 7 bases matching TRBD1. J lost 5 bases, V lost 4 bases, and 1 base had no gene match. The CDR3 is 12 residues long. The germline V gene encodes CDR1 LNHDA and CDR2 SQIVND (reference sequence).

This chain links TRBV19 with TRBJ1-2; a possible D gene is TRBD1 (5 bases). Germline V gene lookup returns CDR1 LNHDA and CDR2 SQIVND (reference sequence). The CDR3 sequence is 13 residues long. V was clipped by 6 bases and J by 7 bases, with 15 bases between them. CDR3 residues: CASSGSEGVGYTF. The CDR3 DNA sequence: TGTGCCAGTAGCGGGAGCGAAGGGGTTGGCTACACCTTC.

The J gene is TRBJ2-2, the V gene TRBV19; 11 bases fit TRBD1. Germline loops: CDR1 LNHDA, CDR2 SQIVND (reference sequence). The CDR3 contains 18 residues. The V and J ends lost 2 bases and 4 bases, in that order; junction bases with no gene match: 9. The CDR3 bases are TGTGCCAGTAGTATACCATCGGACAGGGGGCTTGTCACCGGGGAGCTGTTTTTT. Protein product: CASSIPSDRGLVTGELFF.

This clone was detected a few times. CDR3 nucleotide sequence: TGCGCCAGCAGCTTGTTCCCGGGACAGGGGAACTACGAGCAGTACTTC. Translation: CASSLFPGQGNYEQYF. The chain uses TRBV5-1 and TRBJ2-7; 10 bases map to TRBD1. After removal of 1 base from V and 3 bases from J, the junction contained 7 bases not matched to a gene. This CDR3 is built from 16 residues. In germline, CDR1 is SGHRS, CDR2 YFSETQ.

The rearrangement joins TRBV6-5 to TRBJ2-3; no clear D. The ends were cut back, 7 bases at V and 0 bases at J, with 8 bases in the middle. CDR3 length: 13 amino acids. CDR1 and CDR2 (germline): MNHEY, SVGAGI. CDR3 protein: CASIRLSTDTQYF. The CDR3 coding sequence is TGTGCCAGCATCAGACTTAGCACAGATACGCAGTATTTT.

The CDR3 is CASSLVSEETQYF. Written as DNA, the CDR3 is TGTGCCAGCAGCTTGGTATCGGAAGAGACCCAGTACTTC. The V gene is TRBV5-6, the J gene TRBJ2-5; D unclear. V was shortened by 0 bases and J by 3 bases, with 6 bases between the two germline ends. Germline assignment: CDR1 SGHDT and CDR2 YYEEEE. The CDR3 has 13 amino acids. Full variable domain (remainder filled in from reference TRBV5-6 and TRBJ2-5): DAGVTQSPTHLIKTRGQQVTLRCSPKSGHDTVSWYQQALGQGPQFIFQYYEEEERQRGNFPDRFSGHQFPNYSSELNVNALLLGDSALYLCASSLVSEETQYFGPGTRLLVL.

The chain combines TRBV30 with TRBJ2-3, with 11 bases aligning to TRBD2. Trimming took 5 bases from V and 2 from J; bases not matched to a gene: 3. Germline-derived CDR1 and CDR2 are GTSNPN and SVGIG (reference sequence). The CDR3 extends over 14 amino acids. CDR3 DNA sequence: TGTGCCTGGGGACTAGCGGGCCTCACAGATACGCAGTATTTT. This codes for CAWGLAGLTDTQYF.

The chain joins TRBV5-1 to TRBJ2-5; 12 bases are a match to TRBD2. The germline V gene encodes CDR1 SGHRS and CDR2 YFSETQ. V gave up 4 bases and J gave up 1 base; unmatched junction bases: 5. CDR3 size: 16 residues. The CDR3 protein is CASSLGLAGSQETQYF. The CDR3 region has the DNA TGCGCCAGCAGCCTAGGACTAGCGGGGAGCCAAGAGACCCAGTACTTC.

The V call is TRBV7-2, the J call TRBJ1-4, with 8 bases fitting TRBD1. The V gene end was trimmed by 6 bases and the J gene end by 8 bases; junction bases not matched to a gene: 11. The CDR3 is 15 residues long. Germline values: CDR1 SGHTA, CDR2 FQGNSA. The CDR3: CASRNTGGVREKLFF. Written as DNA, the CDR3 is TGTGCCAGCAGGAATACAGGGGGGGTACGAGAAAAACTGTTTTTT.

The chain has TRBV19 and TRBJ1-3; possible D gene TRBD1, 5 bases. The germline CDR1 and CDR2 sequences are LNHDA and SQIVND (reference sequence). V gave up 3 bases and J gave up 0 bases, with 15 bases separating them. The CDR3 runs 17 residues. The CDR3 DNA follows: TGTGCCAGTAGTATCGGGACCCTCTTCAGCTCTGGAAACACCATATATTTT. Protein: CASSIGTLFSSGNTIYF. The full variable domain, rest sourced from reference TRBV19 and TRBJ1-3, is DGGITQSPKYLFRKEGQNVTLSCEQNLNHDAMYWYRQDPGQGLRLIYYSQIVNDFQKGDIAEGYSVSREKKESFPLTVTSAQKNPTAFYLCASSIGTLFSSGNTIYFGEGSWLTVV.

The chain employs TRBV5-1 and TRBJ1-6; D might be TRBD1 (6 bases). CDR1 SGHRS and CDR2 YFSETQ come from the germline V gene. V was trimmed by 0 bases and J by 5 bases, leaving 9 bases between them. This CDR3 contains 15 residues. Here the CDR3 DNA reads TGCGCCAGCAGCTTGGGGGGGGGCGATAATTCACCCCTCCACTTT. Translated, it gives CASSLGGGDNSPLHF.

The CDR3 DNA sequence: TGTGCCAGCAGCGTAGGGGACAGCTACGAGCAGTACTTC. This gives the protein CASSVGDSYEQYF. The rearrangement links TRBV9 to TRBJ2-7, with 7 bases fitting TRBD1. The CDR3 covers 13 residues. The germline V gene encodes CDR1 SGDLS and CDR2 YYNGEE. V lost 0 bases and J lost 3; bases outside the gene matches: 0.

This chain uses TRBV5-1 with TRBJ2-7, with TRBD1 matching 7 bases. There are 15 residues in the CDR3. In germline, CDR1 is SGHRS, CDR2 YFSETQ. V lost 0 bases and J lost 2; bases outside the gene matches: 5. Here the CDR3 reads CASSLEGQKTYEQYF. CDR3 bases: TGCGCCAGCAGCTTGGAGGGACAGAAGACCTACGAGCAGTACTTC.